This T cell receptor beta chain was documented in a study of blood T cell repertoires in COVID-19. The length of the CDR3 is 15 residues. Trimming left V 2 bases short and J 2 bases short, with 12 bases between. The germline gives CDR1 LNHNV, CDR2 YYDKDF (reference sequence). The repertoire was sequenced with immunoSEQ multiplex PCR; TCRdb's copy has only in-frame clones and lacks some. This sample has a few hundred thousand clones, with 84% found just once. The rearrangement uses TRBV15 and TRBJ2-5; tentatively, D is TRBD1 (6 bases). This TCR derives from a woman in her thirties or forties who had recovered from COVID-19. Sequencing input: peripheral blood. This CDR3 reads CATSRPSRGQETQYF. CDR3 nucleotides: TGTGCCACCAGCAGACCTTCGAGGGGGCAAGAGACCCAGTACTTC.